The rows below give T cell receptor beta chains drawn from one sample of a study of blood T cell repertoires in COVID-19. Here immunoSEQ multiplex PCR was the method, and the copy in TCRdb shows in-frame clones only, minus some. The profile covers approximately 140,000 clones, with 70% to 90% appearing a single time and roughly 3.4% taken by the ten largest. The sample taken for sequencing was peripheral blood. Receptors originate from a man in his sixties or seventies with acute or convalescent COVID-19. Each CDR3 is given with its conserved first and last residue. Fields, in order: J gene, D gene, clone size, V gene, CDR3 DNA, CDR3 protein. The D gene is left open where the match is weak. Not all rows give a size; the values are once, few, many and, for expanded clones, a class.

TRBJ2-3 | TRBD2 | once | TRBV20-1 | TGCAGTGCTAGTCGACTAGCGACGACGACAGATACGCAGTATTTT | CSASRLATTTDTQYF
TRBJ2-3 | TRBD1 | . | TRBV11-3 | TGTGCCAGCAGCCTAGGACAGGGGCGGACAGATACGCAGTATTTT | CASSLGQGRTDTQYF
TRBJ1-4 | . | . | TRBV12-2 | TGTGCAAGTCGCTCCGATAAACCTGCCGGGACAGATGCCCCCAGAAATGAAAAACTGTTTTTT | CASRSDKPAGTDAPRNEKLFF
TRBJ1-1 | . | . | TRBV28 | TGTGCCAGCAGTTCGTTCGGGACAAGGGGGACTGAAGCTTTCTTT | CASSSFGTRGTEAFF
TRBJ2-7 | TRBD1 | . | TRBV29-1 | TGCAGCGTGGCCGGGACAGGGACGTACGAGCAGTACTTC | CSVAGTGTYEQYF
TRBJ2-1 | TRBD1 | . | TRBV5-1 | TGCGCCAGCACTGGACAGGGATCCTACAATGAGCAGTTCTTC | CASTGQGSYNEQFF
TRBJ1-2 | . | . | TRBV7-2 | TGTGCCAGCAGTTCCCGGACAAGCTATGGCTACACCTTC | CASSSRTSYGYTF
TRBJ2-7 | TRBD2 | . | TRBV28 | TGTGCCAGCAGTGGGAGCGGGATCTCCTACGAGCAGTACTTC | CASSGSGISYEQYF
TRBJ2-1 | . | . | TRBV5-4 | TGTGCCAGCAGCCCTTCAGGGGATTTCTACAATGAGCAGTTCTTC | CASSPSGDFYNEQFF
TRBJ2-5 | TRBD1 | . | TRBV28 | TGTGCCAGCAGCACCGGGACAGGGGGCAGGGAGACCCAGTACTTC | CASSTGTGGRETQYF
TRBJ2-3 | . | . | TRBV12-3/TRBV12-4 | TGTGCCAGCAGTTTAGTTGGGGGGGATACGCAGTATTTT | CASSLVGGDTQYF
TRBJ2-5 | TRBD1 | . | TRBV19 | TGTGCCAGTAGCGTAACCGGGACAGCACAAGAGACCCAGTACTTC | CASSVTGTAQETQYF
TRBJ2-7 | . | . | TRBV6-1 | TGTGCCAGCAGTGAAGCCCCTGGCTTTGGGCTCTACGAGCAGTACTTC | CASSEAPGFGLYEQYF
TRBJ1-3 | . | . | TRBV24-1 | TGTGCCACCAGTGATCCCACAGGAGACGGAAACACCATATATTTT | CATSDPTGDGNTIYF
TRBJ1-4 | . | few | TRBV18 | TGTGCCAGCTCACCAACAGGAATGACTAATGAAAAACTGTTTTTT | CASSPTGMTNEKLFF
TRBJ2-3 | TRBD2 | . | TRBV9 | TGTGCCAGCAGCGTAGGGGGACTAGCGTCAGATACGCAGTATTTT | CASSVGGLASDTQYF
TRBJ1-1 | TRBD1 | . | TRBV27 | TGTGCCAGCAGCACCATTAGGACAGGGTTCGGGACTGAAGCTTTCTTT | CASSTIRTGFGTEAFF
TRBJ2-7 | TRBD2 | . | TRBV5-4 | TGTGCCAGCAGCTTGAGCGGGAGAACGGGAGAGCAGTACTTC | CASSLSGRTGEQYF
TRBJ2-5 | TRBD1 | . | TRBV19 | TGTGCCAGTAGCCACTCCGGGACAGGGGGCCCCCAAGAGACCCAGTACTTC | CASSHSGTGGPQETQYF
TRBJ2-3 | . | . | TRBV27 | TGTGCCAGCAGTTCCCCTCCACAGGGGGGGAAGCAGTATTTT | CASSSPPQGGKQYF
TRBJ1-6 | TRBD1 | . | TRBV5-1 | TGCGCCAGCAGCCCGCGGGGGTCCGACAGGGGCGGCTCACCCCTCCACTTT | CASSPRGSDRGGSPLHF
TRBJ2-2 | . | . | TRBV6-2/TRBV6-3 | TGTGCCAGCAGTTACCAGAACACCGGGGAGCTGTTTTTT | CASSYQNTGELFF
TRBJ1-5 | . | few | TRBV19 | TGTGCCAGTAGCAGGACAGTGAATCAGCCCCAGCATTTT | CASSRTVNQPQHF
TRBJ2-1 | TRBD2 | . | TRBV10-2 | TGCGCCAGCAGTGATGTGGGACTAGCGGGAGGATACAATGAGCAGTTCTTC | CASSDVGLAGGYNEQFF
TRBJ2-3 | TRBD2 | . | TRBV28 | TGTGCCAGCCAAAGTGGAGTAGCGGGAGACCTTGCGGATACGCAGTATTTT | CASQSGVAGDLADTQYF
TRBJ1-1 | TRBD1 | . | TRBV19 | TGTGCCAGTAGTGCCCGACAGGGTAAAAACACTGAAGCTTTCTTT | CASSARQGKNTEAFF
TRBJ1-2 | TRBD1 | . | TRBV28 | TGTGCCAGCGGGGACAGAGCTCCTAACTATGGCTACACCTTC | CASGDRAPNYGYTF
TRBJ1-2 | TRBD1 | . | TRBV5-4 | TGCGGAACTAGGGCGACAGGGAAACCCTATGGCTACACCTTC | CGTRATGKPYGYTF
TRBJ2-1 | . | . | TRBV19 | TGTGCCAGTAAGTCGGGGAAAGGAGGGTACAATGAGCAGTTCTTC | CASKSGKGGYNEQFF
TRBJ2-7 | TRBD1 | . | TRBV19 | TGTGCCAGTAGTATCGGACAGGGGGGATTTTACGAGCAGTACTTC | CASSIGQGGFYEQYF
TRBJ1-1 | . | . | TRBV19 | TGTGCCAGTAGACCGCAGGGAATAAACACTGAAGCTTTCTTT | CASRPQGINTEAFF
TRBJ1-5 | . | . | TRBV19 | TGTGCCAGTAGTATAGATCTGGGAGGCAATCAGCCCCAGCATTTT | CASSIDLGGNQPQHF
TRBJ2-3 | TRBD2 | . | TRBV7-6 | TGTGCCAGCAGCTTAGTAGCGGGAGGGCGGGATACGCAGTATTTT | CASSLVAGGRDTQYF
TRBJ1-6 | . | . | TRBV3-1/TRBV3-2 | TGTGCCAGCAGCCAAGATCGGGGTGGTAATTCACCCCTCCACTTT | CASSQDRGGNSPLHF
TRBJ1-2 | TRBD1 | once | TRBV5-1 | TGCGCCAGCAGCCCCCCGGGACAGGGGGTAACTAACTATGGCTACACCTTC | CASSPPGQGVTNYGYTF
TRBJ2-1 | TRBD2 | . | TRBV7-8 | TGTGCCAGCAGCCCTACTAGCGGAGGGTTCGGTGAGCAGTTCTTC | CASSPTSGGFGEQFF
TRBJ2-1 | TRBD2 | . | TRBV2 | TGTGCCAGCAGTGAGAGAGTAGCGGGTTACAATGAGCAGTTCTTC | CASSERVAGYNEQFF
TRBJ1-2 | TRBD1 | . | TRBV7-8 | TGTGCCAGCAGCTCACAGGGGGCCCATGGCTACACCTTC | CASSSQGAHGYTF
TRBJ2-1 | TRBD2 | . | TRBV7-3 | TGTGCCAGCAGCTTAATAGCGGGAGGGCGTGAGCAGTTCTTC | CASSLIAGGREQFF
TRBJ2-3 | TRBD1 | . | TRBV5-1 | TGCGCCAGCAGCCCAGGGGGCGCGGCAGATACGCAGTATTTT | CASSPGGAADTQYF
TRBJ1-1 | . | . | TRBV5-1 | TGCGCCAGCAGCCCCATAGCGGTGACTGAAGCTTTCTTT | CASSPIAVTEAFF
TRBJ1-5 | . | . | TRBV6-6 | TGTGCCAGCATGGAGACAGGACCCAATCAGCCCCAGCATTTT | CASMETGPNQPQHF
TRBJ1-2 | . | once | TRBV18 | TGTGCCAGCTCACCGGCGGAGGGGTGGGACTATGGCTACACCTTC | CASSPAEGWDYGYTF